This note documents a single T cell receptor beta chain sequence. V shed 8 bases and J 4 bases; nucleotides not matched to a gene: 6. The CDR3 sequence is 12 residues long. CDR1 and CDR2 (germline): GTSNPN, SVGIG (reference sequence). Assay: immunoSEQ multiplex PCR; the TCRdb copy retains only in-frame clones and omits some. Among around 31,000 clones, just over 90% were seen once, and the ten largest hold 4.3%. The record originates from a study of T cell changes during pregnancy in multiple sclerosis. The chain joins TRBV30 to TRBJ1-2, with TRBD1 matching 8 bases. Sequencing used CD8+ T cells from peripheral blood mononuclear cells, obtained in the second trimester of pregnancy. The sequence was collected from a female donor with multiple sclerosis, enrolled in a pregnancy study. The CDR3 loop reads CAATQGAYGYTF. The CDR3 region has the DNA TGTGCCGCCACCCAGGGGGCCTATGGCTACACCTTC.